This T cell receptor delta chain is drawn from a study of gamma-delta chains in newborns, infants, children (dated by TCRdb to 2018 to 2020). Study-level background: According to the study title, microbial exposure causes polyclonal expansion of innate gammadelta T cells right after birth. The study examined the way microbial exposure affected innate gammadelta T cell populations in human newborns right after birth.

Trimming accounts for 5 bases at V and 3 bases at J, while the number of junction bases matched to no gene is 9. Sequences GEAIGNYY (CDR1) and EKD (CDR2) are obtained from the germline V gene. The CDR3 covers 16 residues, taking in both the cysteine and the phenylalanine. The entry retains the CDR3 DNA only, 48 bases that are in frame from base 1. For sequencing, an Illumina MiSeq was employed. The public reads were reprocessed by TCRdb using CATT, and rows of matching DNA were later combined. The sample profile shows around 1,500 delta-chain clones; approximately 8.3% of them were found once. The top ten clonotypes cover roughly a quarter of the sample. This clone was seen only a few times. Its target antigen remains unknown. TCRdb shows a much larger clone's protein in place of this DNA's translation, and the two differ at residue 4, likely through a read error; the protein shown is translated from the DNA.

The sequence derives from a child who was a newborn, infant or young child, either healthy, febrile or measles-vaccinated (not recorded which). The chain links TRDV2 with TRDJ1, with 12 bases in between that match TRDD3. Material: blood. The DNA is as follows: TGTGCCTGTGGCTGCCGCTGGGGGATACGAGCCGATAAACTCATCTTT. The resulting protein is CACGCRWGIRADKLIF.